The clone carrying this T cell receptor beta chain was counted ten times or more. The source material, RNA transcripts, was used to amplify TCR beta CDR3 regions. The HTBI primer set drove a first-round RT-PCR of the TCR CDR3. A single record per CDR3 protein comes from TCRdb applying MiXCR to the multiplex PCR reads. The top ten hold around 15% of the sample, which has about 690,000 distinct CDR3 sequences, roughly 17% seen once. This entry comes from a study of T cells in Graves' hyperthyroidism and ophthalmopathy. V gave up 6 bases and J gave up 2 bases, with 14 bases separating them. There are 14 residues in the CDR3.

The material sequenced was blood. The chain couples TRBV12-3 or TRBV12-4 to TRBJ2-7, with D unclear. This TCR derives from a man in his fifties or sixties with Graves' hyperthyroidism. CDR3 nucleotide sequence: TGTGCCAGCAGATTGAACACGGAAGCCTACGAGCAGTACTTC. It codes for CASRLNTEAYEQYF.